These 10 T cell receptor beta chains originate from one sample sequenced in a study of T-cell reconstitution after alpha-beta-depleted transplantation in children. TCRbeta library construction was performed incorporating unique molecular identifiers. TCRdb re-analysed the PCR reads in MiXCR, keeping a single row per CDR3 protein. The sample has a few hundred thousand distinct CDR3 sequences; 43% are singletons. Sequencing was performed on PBMCs, taken before TCRalphabeta/CD19-depleted stem cell transplant. These TCRs come from a girl aged 2 to 10 with aplastic anemia, due to receive a stem cell transplant.

This clonotype was seen a few times. V is TRBV20-1 and J is TRBJ2-5; 7 nucleotides align to TRBD2. CDR1 DFQATT and CDR2 SNEGSKA come from the germline V gene (reference sequence). This CDR3 region has 18 residues. The J segment lost 7 bases and the V segment lost 3 bases, leaving 23 bases of the junction unmatched. The CDR3 loop is CSASPLEAGVLKRRTQYF. The CDR3 coding sequence is TGCAGTGCTAGCCCCTTGGAGGCGGGGGTACTGAAGAGGCGGACCCAGTACTTC.

V gene TRBV29-1 combines with J gene TRBJ2-3; 9 nucleotides agree with TRBD2. Germline CDR1 SQVTM, CDR2 ANQGSEA. The CDR3 is 15 amino acids. Germline trimming cut 2 bases from V and 1 base from J; bases unmatched to any gene: 4. In nucleotides, the CDR3 is TGCAGCGTTGAACGGAGCGGGGGGCGCACAGATACGCAGTATTTT. Protein sequence: CSVERSGGRTDTQYF.

V gene TRBV13 combines with J gene TRBJ2-7; 7 bases map to TRBD2. V was clipped by 5 bases and J by 4 bases; unmatched bases: 11. Germline V lookup: CDR1 PRHDT, CDR2 FYEKMQ (reference sequence). This CDR3 is built from 15 residues. CDR3 residues: CASSPPGLRFYEQYF. In DNA, the CDR3 is TGTGCCAGCAGCCCCCCGGGACTAAGGTTTTACGAGCAGTACTTC.

The chain carries TRBV9 and TRBJ2-7, with a possible D match to TRBD2 (6 bases). The length of the CDR3 is 16 residues. Germline CDR1 and CDR2: SGDLS and YYNGEE. V gave up 3 bases and J gave up 2 bases, with 18 bases separating them. CDR3 DNA: TGTGCCAGCAGCGACGCCGTTAGCGGAAGCCCCTACGAGCAGTACTTC. Protein product: CASSDAVSGSPYEQYF.

This clonotype was detected a few times. This chain joins TRBV6-5 and TRBJ2-3; D is uncertain. The germline V gene has CDR1 MNHEY and CDR2 SVGAGI. Trimming left V 0 bases short and J 2 bases short, with 12 bases between. This CDR3 spans 16 amino acids. Here the CDR3 reads CASSYSLPRITDTQYF. In DNA, the CDR3 is TGTGCCAGCAGTTACTCACTTCCCAGAATCACAGATACGCAGTATTTT.

In regard to this clonotype: A junction end diverges from the germline sequence, so it may reflect a read error. CDR3 DNA sequence: TGCAGCGTTGAAGGGTCGGGGTATGGCGACACCTTC. Its translation is CSVEGSGYGDTF. The chain is built from TRBV29-1 and TRBJ1-2, with no clear D. The CDR3 is 12 amino acids. The germline V gene encodes CDR1 SQVTM and CDR2 ANQGSEA.

The chain couples TRBV28 to TRBJ1-5, with unresolved D. Trimming took off 6 bases at V and 1 base at J, with 13 bases between the two ends. Germline assignment: CDR1 MDHEN and CDR2 SYDVKM. This CDR3 contains 15 residues. CDR3 nucleotide sequence: TGTGCCAGCAGCCCCCAAGGAAGCAGCAATCAGCCCCAGCATTTT. Translating gives CASSPQGSSNQPQHF.

The CDR3 spells CASSPDRSNQPQHF. CDR3 nucleotide sequence: TGTGCCAGCAGCCCGGACAGAAGCAATCAGCCCCAGCATTTT. V and J are TRBV12-3 or TRBV12-4 and TRBJ1-5, with D perhaps TRBD1 (6 bases). Trimming cost V 6 bases and J 1 base, with 10 bases left between them. The CDR3 is made up of 14 amino acids.

This clonotype was observed at least ten times. The chain links TRBV5-1 to TRBJ2-2, with 9 bases fitting TRBD2. Per germline, CDR1 SGHRS and CDR2 YFSETQ. This CDR3 has 16 amino acids. Trimming took 4 bases from V and 5 from J; bases not matched to a gene: 9. The CDR3 region is CASSHQREVRTGELFF. The CDR3 bases are TGCGCCAGCAGCCATCAGCGGGAGGTTAGGACCGGGGAGCTGTTTTTT.

A few counts support this clonotype. The chain links TRBV28 to TRBJ2-7, with 7 positions matching TRBD2. The CDR3 extends over 14 amino acids. Germline V lookup: CDR1 MDHEN, CDR2 SYDVKM. The J segment lost 0 bases and the V segment lost 4 bases, leaving 3 bases of the junction unmatched. CDR3 protein: CASSWEGYSYEQYF. The CDR3 DNA reads TGTGCCAGCAGTTGGGAGGGTTACTCCTACGAGCAGTACTTC.